The rows below give T cell receptor beta chains drawn from one sample of a study of PD-1 blockade in classical Hodgkin lymphoma. Assay used: immunoSEQ multiplex PCR; TCRdb lists only in-frame clones, some missing. Among roughly 20,000 clones, roughly 80% were seen once, and the ten largest hold about 7%. This specimen consisted of CD8+ T cells from blood, obtained before the fourth cycle of nivolumab. Source of these receptors: a human donor with classical Hodgkin lymphoma. CDR3s include the opening cysteine and the closing phenylalanine or tryptophan.

v_gene	CDR3aa
TRBV29-1	CSVVLVERADSYEQYF
TRBV7-9	CASSLVGTGYSPLHF
TRBV5-4	CASSISGGRDEQYF
TRBV4-1	CASSHVEGANVLTF
TRBV5-1	CASSLGGQGFNSNQPQHF
TRBV4-1	CVSSQDPGQGIQPQHF
TRBV30	CAWSLGAGSNQPQHF
TRBV6-5	CASSYSTTGRGTEAFF
TRBV5-6	CASSPTGSTEAFF
TRBV7-6	CASSLDGGELFF
TRBV5-4	CASTLTPEIQTQYF
TRBV6-5	CASSTFSHYGYTF
TRBV5-4	CASSLVTGLKGYTF
TRBV7-9	CASTWTPEETQYF
TRBV6-5	CASSAGYGDTQYF
TRBV28	CASSFYRQGGPMSEKLFF
TRBV9	CASSVEGSVSSSTDTQYF
TRBV10-2	CASRDSSEQYF
TRBV7-2	CASSLVPGNTIYF
TRBV7-8	CASSFRGNTGELFF
TRBV12-5	CASGPGTNYYEQYF
TRBV11-2	CASSLDRETQYF
TRBV10-2	CASSPRDWGQPAPYF
TRBV7-9	CASSYHLTDISGNTIYF
TRBV4-2	CASSHLAGGNNEQFF
TRBV7-6	CASSLDRGASNQPQHF
TRBV10-3	CAISEWVGGTNYGYTF
TRBV7-9	CASSPSSNQPQHF
TRBV10-3	CAISDPKGLAGALLDNEQFF
TRBV2	CASRGTGPTYEQYF
TRBV28	CASSFSVLAGGGQETQYF
TRBV5-1	CASSSAWGASYEQYF
TRBV6-5	CASSYVGTYYGYTF
TRBV6-5	CASQPSDQYTGELFF
TRBV18	CASSPLRGHYEQYF
TRBV10-2	CASNGYSYNEQFF
TRBV27	CASSLAGNLYGYTF
TRBV15	CATSRGAFRGLSEQYF
TRBV11-2	CASSSTPNSPLHF
TRBV5-8	CASSPSWTGGPRGYTF
TRBV19	CASSIVSGYEQYF
TRBV4-2	CASSQDSSPLHF
TRBV9	CASSVGGQAGVYEQYF
TRBV9	CASSPGVRGQPQHF
TRBV7-2	CASSPGLTFQYF
TRBV27	CASSAGGGYNEQFF
TRBV6-1	CASSEGLAPTYEQYF
TRBV15	CATSGLGGQGSSYEQYF
TRBV18	CASLTGTGEQYF
TRBV18	CASSPRQDGSGELFF
TRBV7-9	CATEDGLKQYF
TRBV7-6	CASSLEAGEFQETQYF
TRBV6-5	CASSYGTGVYEQYF
TRBV5-4	CASSQGGTGLTYEQYF
TRBV7-8	CASHPSGLYNEQFF
TRBV7-9	CASSLTPNMEGFVYEQYF
TRBV5-4	CASSLAGGWELFF
TRBV11-2	CASLGSYEQYF